These T cell receptor beta chains were read from a single sample in a study of blood T cell repertoires in COVID-19. Profiling relied on immunoSEQ multiplex PCR, and the TCRdb table lists in-frame clones only, not all of them. Of roughly 230,000 clones listed, 83% are singletons. Material: peripheral blood. The source is a woman aged 50 to 60 with acute or convalescent COVID-19. Each CDR3 is given without its conserved first and last residue. Size values are once, few and many counts, or a class for expanded clones, and some rows have none.

TRBV3-1/TRBV3-2	TRBJ1-5	NA	ASSQEEGGRSNQPQH
TRBV7-2	TRBJ1-4	NA	ASSLVGGGEKLF
TRBV19	TRBJ2-7	NA	ASSLATGGYEQY
TRBV5-6	TRBJ1-6	NA	ASSLRDRVFSPLH
TRBV19	TRBJ2-1	NA	ASTQNGGSSYNEQF
TRBV4-2	TRBJ2-6	few	ASSQNAGGLSGANVLT
TRBV5-4	TRBJ1-1	NA	ASSPLSGGAF
TRBV27	TRBJ2-1	NA	ASSLSRQSEQF
TRBV7-8	TRBJ1-3	NA	ASSLDRGKSGNTIY
TRBV14	TRBJ2-3	few	ASSHEQISTDTQY
TRBV5-1	TRBJ2-3	NA	ASSARQPGLAGGDTQY
TRBV4-1	TRBJ2-7	NA	ASSQLPLLVPGEQY
TRBV27	TRBJ2-1	NA	ASSYRGNEQF
TRBV11-2	TRBJ1-5	NA	ASSPDGVHNQPQH
TRBV5-4	TRBJ2-5	NA	ASSLGWDRGEETQY
TRBV2	TRBJ1-1	NA	ASMRENTEAF
TRBV23-1	TRBJ2-7	NA	ASSQSTGAYEQY
TRBV25-1	TRBJ1-2	NA	ASSEGTDHYGYT
TRBV5-1	TRBJ2-7	NA	ASSLAPDRGKGAGV
TRBV6-1	TRBJ1-2	NA	ASSVANYGYT
TRBV5-6	TRBJ1-2	NA	ASSPGTGGLIYGYT
TRBV19	TRBJ1-5	NA	ASSRTGGAEPQH
TRBV18	TRBJ1-2	NA	ASSPPGTGSGYT
TRBV18	TRBJ2-3	few	ASQTTRDTQY
TRBV19	TRBJ1-1	NA	ASRTAIEAF